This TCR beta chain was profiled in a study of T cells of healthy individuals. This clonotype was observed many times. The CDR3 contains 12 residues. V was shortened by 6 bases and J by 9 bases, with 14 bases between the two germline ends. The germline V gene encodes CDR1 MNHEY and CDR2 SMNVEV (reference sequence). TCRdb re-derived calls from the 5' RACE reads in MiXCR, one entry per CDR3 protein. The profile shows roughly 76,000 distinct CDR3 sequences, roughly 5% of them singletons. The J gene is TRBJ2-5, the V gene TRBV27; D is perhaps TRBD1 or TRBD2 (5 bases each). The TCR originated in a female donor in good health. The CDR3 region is CASSPPQGAQYF. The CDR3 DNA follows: TGTGCCAGCAGCCCCCCCCAGGGAGCCCAGTACTTC.